This is a list of T cell receptor beta chains from one sample in a study of Tregs in tolerant kidney transplant recipients. TCRdb's table, derived via immunoSEQ multiplex PCR, lists solely in-frame clones and lacks some. The sample carries around 230,000 clones, more than 65% recorded once. Sample: CD4+ T cells from blood. The receptors shown here come from a human donor in good health. The CDR3 runs from the conserved cysteine through the conserved F or W. Fields, in order: D gene, V gene, CDR3 length, clone size, J gene, CDR3 protein, CDR3 DNA. A D gene is named only where the DNA matches it firmly. Size is stated for part of the rows, as once, few or many counts, or as a class when the clone is expanded.

>NA|TRBV19|15|once|TRBJ1-5
CASIWSYYSNQPQHF
TGTGCCAGTATATGGAGCTATTATAGCAATCAGCCCCAGCATTTT
>NA|TRBV18|16|NA|TRBJ1-4
CASSQGQPATNEKLFF
TGTGCCAGCTCTCAGGGGCAGCCTGCAACTAATGAAAAACTGTTTTTT
>TRBD1|TRBV6-6|16|once|TRBJ1-4
CASSYSHRGGNEKLFF
TGTGCCAGCAGTTACTCCCACAGGGGAGGTAATGAAAAACTGTTTTTT
>TRBD1|TRBV7-2|15|few|TRBJ1-2
CASSWSQGTGTSYTF
TGTGCCAGCAGCTGGAGTCAAGGGACAGGGACGAGCTACACCTTC
>NA|TRBV6-6|15|NA|TRBJ2-2
CASSPLKRYHGELFF
TGTGCCAGCAGCCCCCTTAAGAGGTACCACGGGGAGCTGTTTTTT
>TRBD1|TRBV30|14|once|TRBJ2-2
CAWNRQGRGGELFF
TGTGCCTGGAACAGACAGGGCCGGGGCGGGGAGCTGTTTTTT
>NA|TRBV18|13|NA|TRBJ2-5
CASSPQGVETQYF
TGTGCCAGCTCACCACAAGGGGTGGAGACCCAGTACTTC
>TRBD1|TRBV5-1|18|NA|TRBJ1-1
CASSGTGNSEAVNTEAFF
TGCGCCAGCAGCGGGACAGGGAATAGTGAGGCGGTGAACACTGAAGCTTTCTTT
>NA|TRBV18|12|NA|TRBJ1-2
CASSTQERGYTF
TGTGCCAGCTCAACTCAAGAAAGAGGCTACACCTTC
>NA|TRBV5-1|12|few|TRBJ2-2
CASSLVDGELFF
TGCGCCAGCAGCTTGGTGGACGGGGAGCTGTTTTTT
>NA|TRBV5-8|15|NA|TRBJ1-4
CASSLATGGNEKLFF
TGTGCCAGCAGCTTGGCCACAGGAGGGAATGAAAAACTGTTTTTT
>NA|TRBV19|16|NA|TRBJ2-4
CASSIVWAVAKNIQYF
TGTGCCAGTAGTATTGTTTGGGCGGTAGCCAAAAACATTCAGTACTTC
>TRBD2|TRBV19|17|once|TRBJ2-4
CATYDRGGSRAKNIQYF
TGTGCCACCTACGATCGCGGCGGGAGTAGGGCCAAAAACATTCAGTACTTC
>TRBD2|TRBV5-4|13|NA|TRBJ2-7
CASSWGTTYEQYF
TGTGCCAGCAGCTGGGGGACTACCTACGAGCAGTACTTC
>TRBD2|TRBV6-5|16|NA|TRBJ2-7
CASSYSRKPTSGSLYF
TGTGCCAGCAGTTACTCCCGAAAACCTACTAGCGGGAGCTTGTACTTC
>NA|TRBV19|16|NA|TRBJ2-6
CASSMGGRTGANVLTF
TGTGCCAGTAGTATGGGCGGCAGGACCGGGGCCAACGTCCTGACTTTC
>NA|TRBV19|15|NA|TRBJ1-1
CASTNRQVGSAEAFF
TGTGCCAGTACCAATCGACAGGTTGGGAGCGCTGAAGCTTTCTTT
>NA|TRBV30|12|NA|TRBJ1-1
CAYSTMNTEAFF
TGTGCCTATTCGACAATGAACACTGAAGCTTTCTTT
>NA|TRBV2|13|NA|TRBJ1-1
CAIKRGGRGEAFF
TGTGCCATTAAACGCGGGGGGAGAGGTGAAGCTTTCTTT
>NA|TRBV23-1|13|once|TRBJ1-2
CASSQPVGDGYTF
TGCGCCAGCAGTCAACCAGTCGGTGATGGCTACACCTTC
>TRBD1|TRBV7-9|15|NA|TRBJ1-5
CASSPGGSSNQPQHF
TGTGCCAGCAGCCCAGGGGGGTCTAGCAATCAGCCCCAGCATTTT
>TRBD1|TRBV6-1|13|NA|TRBJ1-1
CASSGDRRTEAFF
TGTGCCAGCAGTGGGGACAGGAGGACTGAAGCTTTCTTT
>NA|TRBV15|12|NA|TRBJ2-3
CATSRAADTQYF
TGTGCCACCAGCCGGGCTGCAGATACGCAGTATTTT
>TRBD1|TRBV7-2|16|NA|TRBJ2-7
CASSTQGGTGSYEQYF
TGTGCCAGCAGCACCCAGGGGGGGACAGGGTCCTACGAGCAGTACTTC
>NA|TRBV15|16|NA|TRBJ1-5
CATSIFPELGNQPQHF
TGTGCCACCAGCATTTTTCCGGAATTGGGCAATCAGCCCCAGCATTTT
>NA|TRBV5-1|15|NA|TRBJ1-6
CASSLLTVTNSPLHF
TGCGCCAGCAGCTTACTGACAGTGACGAATTCACCCCTCCACTTT
>TRBD1|TRBV15|15|NA|TRBJ1-1
CATSRGGTGSTEAFF
TGTGCCACCAGCAGAGGTGGGACAGGGAGCACTGAAGCTTTCTTT
>NA|TRBV6-1|14|NA|TRBJ2-2
CASSDIPNTGELFF
TGTGCCAGCAGTGACATTCCGAACACCGGGGAGCTGTTTTTT
>NA|TRBV19|12|NA|TRBJ2-1
CASRDFYNEQFF
TGTGCCAGTAGGGACTTTTACAATGAGCAGTTCTTC
>NA|TRBV6-5|15|NA|TRBJ2-5
CASSYDGRTASEQYF
TGTGCCAGCAGTTACGATGGGCGGACCGCCAGTGAGCAGTACTTC
>TRBD1|TRBV29-1|11|once|TRBJ1-2
CSVEETGVDTF
TGCAGCGTCGAAGAGACAGGGGTCGACACCTTC
>NA|TRBV7-7|15|NA|TRBJ2-1
CASSLGVSLLYEQFF
TGTGCCAGCAGCTTAGGAGTTTCCCTACTCTATGAGCAGTTCTTC
>NA|TRBV6-1|12|NA|TRBJ1-2
CASSDRVNGYTF
TGTGCCAGCAGTGACAGGGTGAATGGCTACACCTTC
>TRBD1|TRBV6-5|15|NA|TRBJ2-7
CASSYALTGRDEQYF
TGTGCCAGCAGTTACGCCTTGACAGGGCGGGACGAGCAGTACTTC
>NA|TRBV5-1|14|NA|TRBJ2-5
CASQLNPPQETQYF
TGCGCCAGTCAGCTAAATCCCCCCCAAGAGACCCAGTACTTC
>NA|TRBV14|15|NA|TRBJ1-3
CASSQDGRYGNTIYF
TGTGCCAGCAGCCAAGATGGCAGATATGGAAACACCATATATTTT
>TRBD2|TRBV2|16|NA|TRBJ2-7
CASSDASGRGSYEQYF
TGTGCCAGCAGTGATGCTAGCGGGAGGGGCTCCTACGAGCAGTACTTC
>NA|TRBV4-2|17|once|TRBJ2-7
CASSQDLARSLSYEQYF
TGTGCCAGCAGCCAAGATCTGGCCAGGTCTCTCTCCTACGAGCAGTACTTC
>NA|TRBV7-9|13|once|TRBJ1-1
CASSPAGYTEAFF
TGTGCCAGCAGCCCAGCAGGGTACACTGAAGCTTTCTTT
>NA|TRBV15|17|NA|TRBJ2-3
CATSRVFSIYSTDTQYF
TGTGCCACCAGCAGAGTCTTTAGCATTTATTCGACAGATACGCAGTATTTT
>TRBD1|TRBV11-2|14|NA|TRBJ2-5
CASSPNDRGQTQYF
TGTGCCAGCAGCCCCAACGACAGGGGGCAGACCCAGTACTTC
>NA|TRBV10-3|14|NA|TRBJ2-7
CAISAPGIAYEQYF
TGTGCCATCAGTGCCCCGGGGATCGCCTACGAGCAGTACTTC
>NA|TRBV7-9|17|NA|TRBJ1-5
CASSSGRVSSSNQPQHF
TGTGCCAGCAGCTCCGGCAGGGTGTCATCCAGCAATCAGCCCCAGCATTTT
>TRBD2|TRBV11-2|17|NA|TRBJ2-1
CASQLRTSGRSYNEQFF
TGTGCCAGCCAGCTAAGGACGAGCGGGAGGTCCTACAATGAGCAGTTCTTC
>NA|TRBV5-8|13|NA|TRBJ2-1
CASSFHRVFEQFF
TGTGCCAGCAGCTTCCACAGGGTCTTCGAGCAGTTCTTC
>NA|TRBV7-9|13|NA|TRBJ1-4
CASSLPFTEKLFF
TGTGCCAGCAGCTTACCATTCACAGAAAAACTGTTTTTT
>NA|TRBV2|11|NA|TRBJ2-1
CASTQVTEQFF
TGTGCCAGCACACAGGTCACTGAGCAGTTCTTC
>TRBD2|TRBV6-5|11|NA|TRBJ2-7
CASGGAYEQYF
TGTGCCAGCGGGGGGGCCTACGAGCAGTACTTC
>TRBD2|TRBV7-9|15|NA|TRBJ2-1
CASSFGVAGPNEQFF
TGTGCCAGCAGCTTCGGGGTAGCGGGACCAAATGAGCAGTTCTTC
>NA|TRBV6-5|14|NA|TRBJ2-3
CASSIDSSTDTQYF
TGTGCCAGCAGCATAGACAGTAGCACAGATACGCAGTATTTT
>NA|TRBV9|14|NA|TRBJ1-1
CASSVSGGGTEAFF
TGTGCCAGCAGCGTCAGTGGAGGAGGCACTGAAGCTTTCTTT
>TRBD2|TRBV7-6|18|NA|TRBJ2-3
CASSLYPLAGGSTDTQYF
TGTGCCAGCAGCTTATACCCACTAGCGGGGGGGAGCACAGATACGCAGTATTTT
>NA|TRBV14|15|NA|TRBJ2-7
CASSQGFPSSYEQYF
TGTGCCAGCAGCCAAGGGTTTCCGAGCTCCTACGAGCAGTACTTC
>NA|TRBV30|13|NA|TRBJ1-3
CASHKSSGNTIYF
TGTGCCTCACACAAGAGCTCTGGAAACACCATATATTTT
>TRBD1|TRBV6-5|16|NA|TRBJ1-6
CASSYGDRGLDSPLHF
TGTGCCAGCAGTTACGGGGACAGGGGGCTTGATTCACCCCTCCACTTT
>NA|TRBV7-8|14|NA|TRBJ2-2
CASSLVERTGELFF
TGTGCCAGCAGCTTAGTGGAAAGAACCGGGGAGCTGTTTTTT
>TRBD1|TRBV10-2|12|NA|TRBJ2-1
CASRWTGNEQFF
TGCGCCAGCAGGTGGACAGGGAATGAGCAGTTCTTC
>TRBD1|TRBV6-6|14|NA|TRBJ1-5
CASSYRDRVQPQHF
TGTGCCAGCAGTTATCGGGACAGGGTTCAGCCCCAGCATTTT
>NA|TRBV4-2|12|NA|TRBJ1-5
CASSQSGQPQHF
TGTGCCAGCAGCCAATCGGGCCAGCCCCAGCATTTT